This T cell receptor (beta chain) was captured by sequencing in a study of beta chain features in type 1 diabetes. This clone was counted between two and nine times. Its antigen is not identified. V lost 1 base and J lost 0; bases outside the gene matches: 3. Germline V gene lookup returns CDR1 LGHNA and CDR2 YNFKEQ. The CDR3 has 16 residues. Study-level findings and limits: All four CD4+ subsets from Type 1 diabetes patients carried moderately but significantly shorter TCRB CDR3s.

Since all of the isolated RNA was reverse transcribed, expressed TCRB transcripts were what got sequenced. The repertoire was sequenced with immunoSEQ multiplex PCR; TCRdb's copy has only in-frame clones and lacks some. The sample shows 100,000 to 150,000 clones, roughly 17% of them seen only once. The sequence was collected from a man in his late teens or twenties with type 1 diabetes. Sample: central memory CD4+ T cells from blood. This chain uses TRBV4-2 with TRBJ2-1; 7 bases are a match to TRBD2. In DNA form, the CDR3 reads TGTGCCAGCAGCCAAGCCGGCGGGAGCTCCTACAATGAGCAGTTCTTC. It encodes CASSQAGGSSYNEQFF.